The rows below give T cell receptor beta chains drawn from one sample of a study of OX40 agonist ivuxolimab in advanced cancers. Sequencing was performed with immunoSEQ multiplex PCR; in TCRdb, only in-frame clones are kept and a portion is missing. The table has 65,000 to 80,000 clones, 85% to 95% seen once. Sequenced here: CD4+ or CD8+ T cells sorted from blood, sampled in a trial of the OX40 agonist ivuxolimab. The origin of the receptors is an adult with an advanced solid tumor such as melanoma, head and neck, liver or kidney cancer. CDR3s include the opening cysteine and the closing phenylalanine or tryptophan. Fields, in order: clone size, V gene, J gene, D gene, CDR3 protein, CDR3 DNA. D genes are given only for firm matches. Rows give clone size only sometimes, using once, few, many, or a class for an expanded clone.

clone size: .
V gene: TRBV5-8
J gene: TRBJ2-1
D gene: TRBD1
CDR3 protein: CASSWGTGPYNEQFF
CDR3 DNA: TGTGCCAGCAGCTGGGGGACAGGTCCGTACAATGAGCAGTTCTTC

clone size: .
V gene: TRBV7-2
J gene: TRBJ2-7
D gene: TRBD1
CDR3 protein: CASSLASGQGYEQYF
CDR3 DNA: TGTGCCAGCAGCTTAGCATCGGGACAGGGCTACGAGCAGTACTTC

clone size: .
V gene: TRBV28
J gene: TRBJ2-7
D gene: .
CDR3 protein: CASSSAWSSYEQYF
CDR3 DNA: TGTGCCAGCAGTTCCGCTTGGAGCTCCTACGAGCAGTACTTC

clone size: .
V gene: TRBV11-3
J gene: TRBJ1-1
D gene: .
CDR3 protein: CASSSVTGSEAFF
CDR3 DNA: TGTGCCAGCAGCTCGGTAACGGGCAGCGAAGCTTTCTTT

clone size: once
V gene: TRBV20-1
J gene: TRBJ2-5
D gene: .
CDR3 protein: CSARQRETQYF
CDR3 DNA: TGCAGTGCTAGACAACGGGAGACCCAGTACTTC

clone size: .
V gene: TRBV25-1
J gene: TRBJ2-5
D gene: .
CDR3 protein: CASSEYPVKETQYF
CDR3 DNA: TGTGCCAGCAGTGAATATCCGGTGAAAGAGACCCAGTACTTC

clone size: .
V gene: TRBV7-3
J gene: TRBJ2-1
D gene: TRBD2
CDR3 protein: CASSFLAGSYNEQFF
CDR3 DNA: TGTGCCAGCAGCTTCCTAGCGGGGTCCTACAATGAGCAGTTCTTC

clone size: .
V gene: TRBV28
J gene: TRBJ2-2
D gene: .
CDR3 protein: CASQFGTHTGELFF
CDR3 DNA: TGTGCCAGCCAATTTGGGACTCACACCGGGGAGCTGTTTTTT

clone size: .
V gene: TRBV4-3
J gene: TRBJ1-6
D gene: .
CDR3 protein: CASSQARGSPLHF
CDR3 DNA: TGCGCCAGCAGCCAAGCGCGAGGGTCACCCCTCCACTTT

clone size: .
V gene: TRBV2
J gene: TRBJ1-4
D gene: TRBD1
CDR3 protein: CAAATSYRGEKLFF
CDR3 DNA: TGTGCCGCCGCGACCTCCTACAGGGGGGAAAAACTGTTTTTT

clone size: .
V gene: TRBV28
J gene: TRBJ1-2
D gene: .
CDR3 protein: CASSFPRGAESEGGYTF
CDR3 DNA: TGTGCCAGCAGTTTTCCCAGGGGCGCGGAGTCAGAAGGTGGCTACACCTTC

clone size: .
V gene: TRBV4-3
J gene: TRBJ1-2
D gene: .
CDR3 protein: CASSQGVGGAHYGYTF
CDR3 DNA: TGCGCCAGCAGCCAAGGGGTAGGAGGGGCTCACTATGGCTACACCTTC

clone size: .
V gene: TRBV4-2
J gene: TRBJ2-7
D gene: .
CDR3 protein: CASSQPDRPSYEQYF
CDR3 DNA: TGTGCCAGCAGCCAACCAGACAGGCCCTCCTACGAGCAGTACTTC

clone size: .
V gene: TRBV7-9
J gene: TRBJ2-1
D gene: TRBD2
CDR3 protein: CASRSGLAGVNEQFF
CDR3 DNA: TGTGCCAGCAGGAGTGGACTAGCGGGAGTCAATGAGCAGTTCTTC